The clone carrying this T cell receptor (beta chain) was seen a single time. Repertoires were generated with immunoSEQ multiplex PCR, while TCRdb's copy carries only in-frame clones and drops some. Of about 520,000 clones listed, about 96% are singletons. This record belongs to a study of shared clonotypes between healthy human individuals. Study context: Researchers assigned three CD4 naive, three CD4 memory, two CD8 naive and one CD8 memory plate to each donor.

The donors, healthy adults who were HIV-negative, had experienced no recent acute infections or vaccinations. CDR1 and CDR2 (germline): MDHEN, SYDVKM. This CDR3 comprises 18 residues. V trimming: 7 bases; J trimming: 4 bases; junction bases outside the gene matches: 15. The chain recombines TRBV28 with TRBJ2-3; 12 bases agree with TRBD2. What was sequenced was naive CD4+ T cells sorted from blood. Subset specified: CD45RA+ positively selected. The receptor comes from a woman aged 25 to 39 in good health. As DNA, the CDR3 is TGTGCCAGCACCAATCCCTTGGGGACTAGCGGGTACCCAGATACGCAGTATTTT. Translated, it gives CASTNPLGTSGYPDTQYF.